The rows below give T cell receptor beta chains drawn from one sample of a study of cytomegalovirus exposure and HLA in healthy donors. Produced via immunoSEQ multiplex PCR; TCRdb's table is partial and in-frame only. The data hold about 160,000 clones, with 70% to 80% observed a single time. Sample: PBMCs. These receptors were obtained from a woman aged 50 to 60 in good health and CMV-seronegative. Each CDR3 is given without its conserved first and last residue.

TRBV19,ASSNPRFSGNRETQY
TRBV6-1,ASRAGAYEQY
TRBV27,ASSLSVNSPLH
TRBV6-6,ASQHLMNNEQF
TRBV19,ASSIIQSNTDTQY
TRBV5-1,ASSWGLAGGTDTQY
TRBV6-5,ASSDSLSSYNEQF
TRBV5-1,ASKTGTGGNTEAF
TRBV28,ASSFGQGNQPQH
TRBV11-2,ASSLGIAPRGNEQF
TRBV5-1,ASSFQASSGNTIY
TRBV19,ASSSLSGTATDTQY
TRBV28,ASTLLPGQGITEAF
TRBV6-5,ASSYGQGGTEAF
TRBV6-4,ASSDSNENNEQF
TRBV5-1,ASSFRTSGGIDEQY
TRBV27,ASSLKGAGYT
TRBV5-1,ASSSTGDINQPQH
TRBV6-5,ASSYTTGMNTEAF
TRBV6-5,ASSRTSGVADTQY
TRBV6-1,ASILTGGGYEQY
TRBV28,ASSLYSGDTQY
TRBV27,ASQSWIYYNQPQH